A selection of T cell receptor beta chains follows, all from one sample in a study of shared clonotypes between healthy human individuals. TCRdb's table, derived via immunoSEQ multiplex PCR, lists solely in-frame clones and lacks some. The sample carries 600,000 to 750,000 clones, approximately 75% recorded once. Sequenced: memory CD4+ T cells sorted from blood. Every receptor here comes from a woman aged 25 to 45 in good health. The CDR3 runs from the conserved cysteine through the conserved F or W. A D gene is named only where the DNA matches it firmly. Size values are once, few and many counts, or a class for expanded clones, and some rows have none.

clone_size: NA
v_call: TRBV2
j_call: TRBJ2-3
d_call: NA
cdr3_aa: CASKAPGTSTDTQYF
cdr3_nt: TGTGCCAGCAAGGCACCAGGAACTAGCACAGATACGCAGTATTTT

clone_size: NA
v_call: TRBV2
j_call: TRBJ2-2
d_call: TRBD2
cdr3_aa: CASSLRLAGKNTGELFF
cdr3_nt: TGTGCCAGCAGTCTCAGACTAGCGGGAAAGAACACCGGGGAGCTGTTTTTT

clone_size: few
v_call: TRBV6-5
j_call: TRBJ2-3
d_call: NA
cdr3_aa: CASSTAGSTDTQYF
cdr3_nt: TGTGCCAGCAGCACAGCGGGCAGCACAGATACGCAGTATTTT

clone_size: NA
v_call: TRBV11-3
j_call: TRBJ2-7
d_call: NA
cdr3_aa: CASSLGTVGPDEQYF
cdr3_nt: TGTGCCAGCAGCTTAGGGACAGTGGGGCCGGATGAGCAGTACTTC

clone_size: few
v_call: TRBV21-1
j_call: TRBJ2-3
d_call: NA
cdr3_aa: CASSKGPPRRQLPKRYTDTQYF
cdr3_nt: TGTGCCAGCAGCAAAGGGCCGCCTAGGAGACAACTCCCCAAGAGGTACACAGATACGCAGTATTTT

clone_size: few
v_call: TRBV20-1
j_call: TRBJ1-1
d_call: NA
cdr3_aa: CSIHRNTEAFF
cdr3_nt: TGCAGTATCCACAGGAACACTGAAGCTTTCTTT

clone_size: few
v_call: TRBV28
j_call: TRBJ1-2
d_call: TRBD1
cdr3_aa: CASSLRTGANYGYTF
cdr3_nt: TGTGCCAGCAGCCTCCGGACAGGAGCTAACTATGGCTACACCTTC

clone_size: NA
v_call: TRBV5-1
j_call: TRBJ2-1
d_call: NA
cdr3_aa: CASSQVEAGTVFF
cdr3_nt: TGCGCCAGCAGCCAGGTAGAGGCAGGGACGGTGTTCTTC

clone_size: NA
v_call: TRBV28
j_call: TRBJ2-7
d_call: NA
cdr3_aa: CASSLDGTSYEQYF
cdr3_nt: TGTGCCAGCAGTTTAGACGGAACCTCCTACGAGCAGTACTTC

clone_size: NA
v_call: TRBV28
j_call: TRBJ2-2
d_call: TRBD1
cdr3_aa: CASSYGTDTGELFF
cdr3_nt: TGTGCCAGCAGTTATGGGACAGACACCGGGGAGCTGTTTTTT

clone_size: NA
v_call: TRBV5-6
j_call: TRBJ1-5
d_call: NA
cdr3_aa: CASSTWLEQPQHF
cdr3_nt: TGTGCCAGCAGCACGTGGCTGGAGCAGCCCCAGCATTTT

clone_size: NA
v_call: TRBV9
j_call: TRBJ2-2
d_call: NA
cdr3_aa: CASRDSGTSTGELFF
cdr3_nt: TGTGCCAGCAGGGACTCCGGGACGTCCACCGGGGAGCTGTTTTTT

clone_size: NA
v_call: TRBV9
j_call: TRBJ2-7
d_call: TRBD1
cdr3_aa: CASSVWGQGAYEQYF
cdr3_nt: TGTGCCAGCAGCGTATGGGGACAGGGGGCCTACGAGCAGTACTTC

clone_size: NA
v_call: TRBV15
j_call: TRBJ2-1
d_call: TRBD2
cdr3_aa: CATSSTNLAGGTYNEQFF
cdr3_nt: TGTGCCACCAGCAGCACCAACCTAGCGGGAGGGACCTACAATGAGCAGTTCTTC